These 16 T cell receptor beta chains came from one sample sequenced in a study of spatial heterogeneity in lung cancer. TCRdb passed the 5' RACE reads through MiXCR, listing each CDR3 protein once. This table holds fewer than 50,000 distinct CDR3 sequences, over 9.5% found once. The time point: blood at routine non-recurrence follow-up after resection. This material consisted of PBMCs, taken at follow-up. The origin of the receptors is a female donor with early-stage non-small cell lung cancer.

The chain has TRBV5-4 and TRBJ1-2; 9 nucleotides match TRBD1. Germline lookup yields CDR1 SGHNT and CDR2 YYREEE (reference sequence). The V and J ends lost 0 bases and 6 bases, in that order; junction bases with no gene match: 6. The CDR3 runs to 15 residues. The CDR3 DNA is TGTGCCAGCAGCTTGGTCGGGACAGGGCCGCATGGCTACACCTTC. Encoded protein: CASSLVGTGPHGYTF. Based on the CDR3 plus reference TRBV5-4 and TRBJ1-2, the full variable domain is ETGVTQSPTHLIKTRGQQVTLRCSSQSGHNTVSWYQQALGQGPQFIFQYYREEENGRGNFPPRFSGLQFPNYSSELNVNALELDDSALYLCASSLVGTGPHGYTFGSGTRLTVV.

This clonotype was counted many times. V and J are TRBV6-1 and TRBJ1-5; weak D call: TRBD1 (5 bases). CDR3 length: 14 amino acids. Germline-derived CDR1 and CDR2 are MNHNS and SASEGT. V was trimmed by 6 bases and J by 4 bases, leaving 13 bases between them. CDR3: CASSPGPPNQPQHF. For the CDR3, the DNA is TGTGCCAGCAGCCCGGGACCTCCGAATCAGCCCCAGCATTTT.

The chain employs TRBV6-2 or TRBV6-3 and TRBJ1-3, with 7 bases that match TRBD1. J gave up 0 bases and V 5 bases, and 7 bases lay outside the gene matches. The CDR3 is 16 residues long. Germline V gene data show CDR1 as MNHEY and CDR2 as SVGEGT. CDR3: CASSIDGQASGNTIYF. CDR3 sequence (DNA): TGTGCCAGCAGTATCGACGGACAGGCCTCTGGAAACACCATATATTTT.

The table lists this clonotype with many counts. This chain links TRBV5-6 with TRBJ2-7; 12 nucleotides align to TRBD1. The V gene end was trimmed by 4 bases and the J gene end by 6 bases; junction bases not matched to a gene: 11. Germline CDR1 is SGHDT and CDR2 is YYEEEE. The CDR3 is made up of 16 amino acids. CDR3 DNA sequence: TGTGCCAGCAGCATACAGGGACAGGGGGCGCATGTCGAGCAGTACTTC. It encodes CASSIQGQGAHVEQYF.

The table lists this clonotype with a few counts. The J gene is TRBJ1-1, the V gene TRBV7-8; D is unclear. Per germline, CDR1 SGHVS and CDR2 FQNEAQ. V was shortened by 4 bases and J by 7 bases, with 16 bases between the two germline ends. The CDR3 is 14 residues long. In DNA, the CDR3 is TGTGCCAGCAGCTACCTGAGAGGGCCGATTGAAGCTTTCTTT. It translates to CASSYLRGPIEAFF.

This clonotype was found once. The V call is TRBV6-2 or TRBV6-3, the J call TRBJ2-3, with D unclear. Trimming stripped 6 bases from V and 6 bases from J, with 13 bases between. The CDR3 runs 13 residues. CDR1 and CDR2 from the germline V gene are MNHEY and SVGEGT. Here the CDR3 reads CASSRLVLDTQYF. CDR3 nucleotide sequence: TGTGCCAGCAGCAGACTCGTGCTGGATACGCAGTATTTT.

This clonotype was observed many times. This chain joins TRBV7-2 and TRBJ2-1, with D hard to call. Trimming removed 1 base at V and 8 bases at J, with 6 bases between. The germline V gene encodes CDR1 SGHTA and CDR2 FQGNSA. This CDR3 has 12 residues. CDR3 DNA sequence: TGTGCCAGCAGCTTAGGACGCCATGAGCAGTTCTTC. Amino acids: CASSLGRHEQFF.

This clonotype showed up many times. The gene calls are TRBV29-1 and TRBJ2-2; tentatively, D is TRBD1 (6 bases). The CDR3 totals 12 residues. With 4 bases removed from V and 4 bases from J, the gap between germline ends came to 7 bases. The V gene's germline CDR1 is SQVTM and CDR2 ANQGSEA. CDR3 amino acids: CSVGQATGELFF. The CDR3 DNA reads TGCAGCGTTGGACAGGCCACCGGGGAGCTGTTTTTT.

The chain recombines TRBV21-1 with TRBJ2-2; the table assigns TRBD1, which was not confirmed against the DNA. TRBV21-1 constitutes a pseudogene. The CDR3 loop spans 15 amino acids. The CDR3 sequence: CASSTPGANTGELFF. CDR3 nucleotides: TGTGCCAGCAGCACTCCAGGGGCGAACACCGGGGAGCTGTTTTTT.

The CDR3 region is CASRPGRRHYGYTF. Written as DNA, the CDR3 is TGTGCCAGCAGGCCGGGACGCCGGCACTATGGCTACACCTTC. V and J are TRBV12-3 or TRBV12-4 and TRBJ1-2; D is possibly TRBD1 (5 bases). CDR3 size: 14 residues. V gave up 6 bases and J gave up 3 bases, with 14 bases separating them.

This clonotype came up a few times. The chain employs TRBV2 and TRBJ1-1, with a weak D call TRBD1 (6 bases). Trimming cost V 3 bases and J 1 base, with 9 bases left between them. From germline, CDR1 is SNHLY and CDR2 FYNNEI. The CDR3 has 14 residues. CDR3 nucleotide sequence: TGTGCCAGCAGTGACCCGGGGGCGAACACTGAAGCTTTCTTT. This sequence encodes CASSDPGANTEAFF.

This clonotype was observed a handful of times. The rearrangement links TRBV10-2 to TRBJ2-2, with D possibly being TRBD2 (6 bases). The CDR3 runs to 13 residues. Germline V lookup: CDR1 WSHSY, CDR2 SAAADI. V was clipped by 7 bases and J by 5 bases, with 11 bases between them. The DNA for the CDR3 is TGCGCCAGCACGGGGGAACTAACCGGGGAGCTGTTTTTT. Translation: CASTGELTGELFF.

This clonotype showed up many times. V gene TRBV5-4 combines with J gene TRBJ2-6; D is possibly TRBD2 (6 bases). V lost 4 bases and J lost 0, with 20 bases in between. CDR3 size: 19 residues. In germline, CDR1 is SGHNT, CDR2 YYREEE (reference sequence). CDR3 sequence (DNA): TGTGCCAGCAGCCTGCCACCGGGACTCGGAGACTCTGGGGCCAACGTCCTGACTTTC. This codes for CASSLPPGLGDSGANVLTF.

This clonotype was seen repeatedly, ten times or more. The V gene is TRBV28, the J gene TRBJ2-7; D tentatively reads TRBD1 or TRBD2 (7 bases each). CDR3 length: 15 amino acids. Deletions cut 6 bases from V and 5 bases from J, with 20 bases between. In germline, CDR1 is MDHEN, CDR2 SYDVKM. CDR3 bases: TGTGCCAGCAGCCACACAGGGGACTATCAGGACGAGCAGTACTTC. Protein product: CASSHTGDYQDEQYF.

This clonotype was counted at least ten times. The chain carries TRBV11-2 and TRBJ1-2; TRBD1 might be the D (5 bases). Germline CDR1 SGHAT, CDR2 FQNNGV. Trimming shortened V by 4 bases and J by 0 bases, and 18 bases separated the two germline ends. This CDR3 comprises 17 residues. CDR3 region: CASSSHKGTVANYGYTF. Written as DNA, the CDR3 is TGTGCCAGCAGCTCGCACAAAGGGACGGTCGCTAACTATGGCTACACCTTC.

The chain couples TRBV7-9 to TRBJ1-2; D is ambiguous. The CDR3 consists of 14 residues. CDR1 is SEHNR and CDR2 is FQNEAQ in the germline V gene (reference sequence). V was trimmed by 0 bases and J by 2 bases, leaving 7 bases between them. CDR3: CASSLASGNYGYTF. The CDR3 DNA reads TGTGCCAGCAGCTTAGCGAGCGGGAACTATGGCTACACCTTC.